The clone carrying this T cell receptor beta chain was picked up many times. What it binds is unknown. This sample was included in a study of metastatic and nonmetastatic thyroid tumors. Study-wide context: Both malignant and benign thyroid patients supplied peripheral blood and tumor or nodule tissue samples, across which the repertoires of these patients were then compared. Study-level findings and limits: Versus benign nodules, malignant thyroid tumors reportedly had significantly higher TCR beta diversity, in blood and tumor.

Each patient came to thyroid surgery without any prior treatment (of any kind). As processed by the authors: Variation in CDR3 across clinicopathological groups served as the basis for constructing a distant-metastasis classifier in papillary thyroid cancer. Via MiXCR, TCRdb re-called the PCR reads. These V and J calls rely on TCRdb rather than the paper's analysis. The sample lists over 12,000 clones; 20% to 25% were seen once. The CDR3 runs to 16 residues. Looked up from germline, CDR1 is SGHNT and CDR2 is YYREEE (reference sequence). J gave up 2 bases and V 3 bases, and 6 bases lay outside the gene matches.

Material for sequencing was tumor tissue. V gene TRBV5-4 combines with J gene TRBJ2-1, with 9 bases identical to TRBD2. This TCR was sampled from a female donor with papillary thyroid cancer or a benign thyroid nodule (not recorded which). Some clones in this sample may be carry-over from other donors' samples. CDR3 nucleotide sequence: TGTGCCAGCAGCTCCTCCGCGGGAGGGCCCTACAATGAGCAGTTCTTC. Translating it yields CASSSSAGGPYNEQFF.